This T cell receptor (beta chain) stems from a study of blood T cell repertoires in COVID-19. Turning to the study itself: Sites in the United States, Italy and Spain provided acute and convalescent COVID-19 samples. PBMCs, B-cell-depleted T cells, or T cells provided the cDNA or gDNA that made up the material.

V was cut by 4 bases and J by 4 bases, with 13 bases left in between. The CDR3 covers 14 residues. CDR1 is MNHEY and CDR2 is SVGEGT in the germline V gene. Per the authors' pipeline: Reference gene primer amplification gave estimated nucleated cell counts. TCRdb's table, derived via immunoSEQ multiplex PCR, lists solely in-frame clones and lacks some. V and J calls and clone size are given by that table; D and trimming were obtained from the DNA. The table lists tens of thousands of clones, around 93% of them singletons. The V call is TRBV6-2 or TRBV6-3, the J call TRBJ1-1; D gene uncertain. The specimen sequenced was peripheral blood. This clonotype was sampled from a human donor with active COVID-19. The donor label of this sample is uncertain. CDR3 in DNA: TGTGCCAGCAGTTTTTCCGCGCGAGGCACTGAAGCTTTCTTT. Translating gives CASSFSARGTEAFF.